Listed below are T cell receptor beta chains from one sample, sequenced in a study of glioma-infiltrating T cells after dendritic cell vaccination. Only in-frame clones appear in the TCRdb table, and some are missing; sequencing was by immunoSEQ multiplex PCR. The sample yields tens of thousands of clones, about 85% seen once. The sequencing used blood, collected before dendritic cell vaccination. These receptors all come from a human donor with glioblastoma. The CDR3 runs from the conserved cysteine through the conserved F or W. The D gene is left open where the match is weak. A row's size may be missing; if present it is once, few, many or a size class.

TRBD2 | TRBJ2-1 | 15 | NA | TRBV6-5 | CASSYFSGIDNEQFF | TGTGCCAGCAGTTACTTCAGCGGGATAGATAATGAGCAGTTCTTC
NA | TRBJ1-2 | 13 | NA | TRBV14 | CASSQESGPGYTF | TGTGCCAGCAGCCAAGAAAGTGGGCCGGGCTACACCTTC
NA | TRBJ2-7 | 17 | once | TRBV11-3 | CASSSHSRWEQNYEQYF | TGTGCCAGCAGCTCCCATTCAAGATGGGAGCAGAACTACGAGCAGTACTTC
NA | TRBJ1-1 | 12 | NA | TRBV5-1 | CASSEQGTEAFF | TGCGCCAGCAGCGAGCAGGGCACTGAAGCTTTCTTT
NA | TRBJ1-1 | 13 | NA | TRBV6-5 | CASRNRVNTEAFF | TGTGCCAGCAGGAACAGGGTTAACACTGAAGCTTTCTTT
TRBD1 | TRBJ1-4 | 15 | NA | TRBV7-2 | CASSSRQGFGEKLFF | TGTGCCAGCAGCTCTCGACAGGGGTTTGGGGAAAAACTGTTTTTT
TRBD2 | TRBJ2-1 | 17 | NA | TRBV5-1 | CASSLGGLAGGENEQFF | TGCGCCAGCAGCTTGGGGGGACTAGCGGGAGGTGAGAATGAGCAGTTCTTC
TRBD1 | TRBJ1-2 | 15 | NA | TRBV5-1 | CASSLDEGTAYGYTF | TGCGCCAGCAGCTTGGACGAAGGGACAGCATATGGCTACACCTTC
NA | TRBJ1-2 | 14 | NA | TRBV6-5 | CASSYSGAGYGYTF | TGTGCCAGCAGTTACTCAGGGGCCGGCTATGGCTACACCTTC
TRBD1 | TRBJ2-5 | 15 | NA | TRBV9 | CASSERDRAQETQYF | TGTGCCAGCAGCGAACGGGACAGGGCACAAGAGACCCAGTACTTC
NA | TRBJ1-4 | 16 | few | TRBV5-8 | CASSLKQSSSNEKLFF | TGTGCCAGCAGCTTGAAACAGTCGTCCTCTAATGAAAAACTGTTTTTT
TRBD2 | TRBJ2-2 | 18 | NA | TRBV7-3 | CASSTQGGRAPNTGELFF | TGTGCCAGCAGCACCCAAGGCGGGAGGGCCCCGAACACCGGGGAGCTGTTTTTT
TRBD1 | TRBJ2-7 | 15 | NA | TRBV18 | CASSKGTGAAYEQYF | TGTGCCAGCTCAAAAGGGACAGGGGCCGCCTACGAGCAGTACTTC
TRBD1 | TRBJ1-2 | 14 | NA | TRBV4-1 | CASSLGGLNYGYTF | TGCGCCAGCAGCCTAGGGGGCTTAAACTATGGCTACACCTTC
TRBD2 | TRBJ2-7 | 13 | few | TRBV10-2 | CASRAAGGGEQYF | TGCGCCAGCAGGGCAGCGGGAGGGGGCGAGCAGTACTTC
NA | TRBJ2-3 | 15 | few | TRBV7-6 | CASSLADGSTDTQYF | TGTGCCAGCAGCTTAGCCGACGGGAGCACAGATACGCAGTATTTT
NA | TRBJ1-3 | 14 | NA | TRBV7-2 | CASSLAQSGNTIYF | TGTGCCAGCAGCTTAGCACAGAGTGGAAACACCATATATTTT
TRBD2 | TRBJ2-7 | 16 | NA | TRBV6-5 | CASSFTGGGGIGEQYF | TGTGCCAGCAGTTTCACTGGCGGGGGGGGTATTGGGGAGCAGTACTTC
NA | TRBJ2-1 | 13 | NA | TRBV6-1 | CASTTPPYNEQFF | TGTGCCAGCACCACTCCACCATACAATGAGCAGTTCTTC
TRBD2 | TRBJ2-7 | 16 | NA | TRBV7-2 | CASSASRSGGPYEQYF | TGTGCCAGCAGCGCCAGTCGTAGCGGGGGGCCCTACGAGCAGTACTTC
TRBD2 | TRBJ2-5 | 20 | NA | TRBV19 | CASQGVPRLAGALDQETQYF | TGTGCCAGTCAAGGGGTACCCCGACTAGCGGGAGCCTTGGACCAAGAGACCCAGTACTTC
NA | TRBJ2-5 | 13 | NA | TRBV7-9 | CASSLAFGGAQYF | TGTGCCAGCAGCTTAGCGTTTGGAGGGGCCCAGTACTTC
NA | TRBJ1-1 | 14 | NA | TRBV7-2 | CASSLNVMNTEAFF | TGTGCCAGCAGCTTAAATGTCATGAACACTGAAGCTTTCTTT
TRBD1 | TRBJ2-7 | 15 | NA | TRBV4-3 | CASSQDRDRGNEQYF | TGCGCCAGCAGCCAAGATCGGGACAGGGGAAACGAGCAGTACTTC